This T cell receptor (beta chain) was sequenced in a study of T cell clonotyping in hematopoietic cell transplantation. The data were produced by immunoSEQ multiplex PCR, yet TCRdb's version contains in-frame clones alone and is incomplete. The sample lists about 29,000 clones; 70% to 80% were seen once. As regards this clone: The antigen remains unidentified.

The study, taken as a whole, reports: After transplant, recipient diversity fell while pathologically expanded clonotypes grew through day 180. No sorting was done, leaving CD4 and CD8 contributions mixed.

Time point reported: recipient sample about 28 days before transplant, after cytoreduction. The germline gives CDR1 LGHNA, CDR2 YSLEER. V was trimmed by 2 bases and J by 2 bases, leaving 9 bases between them. The CDR3 is 14 residues long. The clonotype comes from a woman aged 25 to 39 with chronic myeloid leukemia. Some clones in this sample may be carry-over from other donors' samples. The specimen was peripheral blood mononuclear cells, collected before stem cell transplant. This rearrangement joins TRBV4-3 to TRBJ1-2, with D tentatively TRBD1 (6 bases). In DNA form, the CDR3 reads TGCGCCAGCAGCCAAACAGGGCGGAACTATGGCTACACCTTC. Translated, it gives CASSQTGRNYGYTF.